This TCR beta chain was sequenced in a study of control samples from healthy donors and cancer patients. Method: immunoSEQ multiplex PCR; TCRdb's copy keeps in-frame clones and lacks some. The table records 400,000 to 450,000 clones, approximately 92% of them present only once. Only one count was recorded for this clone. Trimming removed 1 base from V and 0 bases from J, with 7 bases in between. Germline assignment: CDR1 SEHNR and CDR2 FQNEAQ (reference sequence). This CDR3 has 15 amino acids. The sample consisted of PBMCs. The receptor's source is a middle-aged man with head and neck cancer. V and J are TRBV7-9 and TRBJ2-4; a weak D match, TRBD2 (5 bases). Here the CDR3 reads CASSLVAGAKNIQYF. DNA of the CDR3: TGTGCCAGCAGCTTAGTGGCGGGAGCCAAAAACATTCAGTACTTC.